This TCR beta chain was found in a study of blood T cell repertoires in COVID-19. Study in general: Acute-phase and convalescent COVID-19 samples originated in the United States, Italy and Spain.

Per the germline V gene, CDR1 is SGHRS and CDR2 is YFSETQ. Trimming removed 0 bases from V and 8 bases from J; junction bases left unmatched: 8. The CDR3 loop spans 15 amino acids. Across under 25 US areas, participants ranged in age from roughly 18 to 95 years. This clone was seen only a few times. Study processing details: Amplification with reference gene primers provided the estimates of nucleated cell counts. The data were produced by immunoSEQ multiplex PCR, yet TCRdb's version contains in-frame clones alone and is incomplete. D and trimming come from the DNA, and the V and J calls and clone size come from that table. The sample consists of 210,000 or so clones, over 75% of them appearing once.

The rearrangement uses TRBV5-1 and TRBJ1-2, with 9 bases aligning to TRBD1. The receptor was isolated from a man under 40 with acute COVID-19. The specimen was PBMCs or T cells enriched from blood (not recorded which). The CDR3 spells CASSLDGTGKYGYTF. For the CDR3, the DNA is TGCGCCAGCAGCTTGGATGGGACAGGGAAATACGGCTACACCTTC.